The subject of this entry is one T cell receptor (beta chain). The antigen is not known. The record originates from a study of OX40 agonist ivuxolimab in advanced cancers. Overall study results and limits: Relative to CD4+, CD8+ T cells held more expanded clones on average. At 0.1 to 3.0 mg/kg and by week 6, CD4+ and CD8+ T cells in the blood had expanded clonally.

Germline V gives CDR1 LGHNA, CDR2 YNFKEQ. This CDR3 has 15 amino acids. V shed 4 bases and J shed 4 bases, with 16 bases lying between them. Profiling relied on immunoSEQ multiplex PCR, and the TCRdb table lists in-frame clones only, not all of them. The sample carries 90,000 to 120,000 clones, roughly nine tenths recorded once. The TCR sequence derives from an adult with an advanced solid tumor such as melanoma, head and neck, liver or kidney cancer. The chain couples TRBV4-2 to TRBJ1-2, with D possibly matching TRBD1 (6 bases). The sequencing here drew on CD4+ or CD8+ T cells sorted from blood, taken in a trial of the OX40 agonist ivuxolimab. The CDR3 here is CASSPEGGGRYGYTF. As DNA, the CDR3 is TGTGCCAGCAGCCCCGAAGGGGGGGGCCGCTATGGCTACACCTTC.